A single sample is the source of the 23 T cell receptor beta chains below, sequenced in a study of identical twins. MiXCR, run by TCRdb on the 5' RACE reads, gives a single entry per CDR3 protein. The sample has roughly 490,000 distinct CDR3 sequences, approximately 14% seen once. The same sample was also used in a study of yellow fever vaccine responses in identical twins.

Sequenced input: CD4+ T cells sorted from blood. The receptor set was obtained from a woman aged 18-29 years in good health.

This clonotype has only a few counts. The chain combines TRBV29-1 with TRBJ2-7; possibly TRBD2 for D (6 bases). CDR1 SQVTM and CDR2 ANQGSEA come from the germline V gene. CDR3 size: 14 residues. V was trimmed by 4 bases and J by 1 base, leaving 14 bases between them. The CDR3 DNA follows: TGCAGCGTTGTCACCCGGGCGGGGTCCTACGAGCAGTACTTC. Its protein product is CSVVTRAGSYEQYF.

This clonotype was counted only a few times. The V gene is TRBV12-3 or TRBV12-4, the J gene TRBJ1-2, with TRBD1 identical over 12 bases. Trimming at V came to 7 bases and at J to 7 bases, leaving 7 bases not matched to a gene. This CDR3 has 14 amino acids. The CDR3: CASTVGQGAFGYTF. The DNA of the CDR3 is TGTGCCAGCACAGTGGGACAGGGGGCATTTGGCTACACCTTC.

The sample holds a few counts of this clonotype. The rearrangement uses TRBV7-2 and TRBJ2-5, with unresolved D. CDR1 is SGHTA and CDR2 is FQGNSA in the germline V gene. This CDR3 is built from 14 residues. V lost 5 bases and J 4 bases, leaving 14 bases between the germline ends. The DNA of the CDR3 is TGTGCCAGCAGCATCGGACGGCCCAGAGAGACCCAGTACTTC. Amino acid sequence: CASSIGRPRETQYF.

The CDR3 nucleotides are TGTGCCAGCAGTTTAGATCAGGGGACCTACGAGCAGTACTTC. Translating gives CASSLDQGTYEQYF. The chain employs TRBV12-3 or TRBV12-4 and TRBJ2-7, with TRBD1 as a possible D gene (6 bases). The CDR3 is made up of 14 amino acids. The germline V and J ends were trimmed by 1 base and 2 bases, with 9 bases remaining between them.

The genes are TRBV7-9 and TRBJ1-6; TRBD1 is a possible D gene (5 bases). The CDR3 sequence is 15 residues long. Germline assignment: CDR1 SEHNR and CDR2 FQNEAQ (reference sequence). The ends were cut back, 3 bases at V and 3 bases at J, with 9 bases in the middle. CDR3 sequence: CASSFGDSYNSPLHF. CDR3 coding DNA: TGTGCCAGCAGCTTTGGAGACAGCTATAATTCACCCCTCCACTTT.

The rearrangement links TRBV11-2 to TRBJ2-3, with D hard to call. Germline CDR1 SGHAT, CDR2 FQNNGV. This CDR3 spans 13 amino acids. The ends were cut back, 5 bases at V and 10 bases at J, with 16 bases in the middle. In nucleotides, the CDR3 is TGTGCCAGCAGCCCCCCTGGCAGTTTTGCGCAGTATTTT. It translates to CASSPPGSFAQYF.

The rearrangement links TRBV12-3 or TRBV12-4 to TRBJ2-7; 8 bases are a match to TRBD2. The ends lost 1 base at V and 5 bases at J; junction bases unmatched: 13. The CDR3 covers 17 residues. CDR3 nucleotides: TGTGCCAGCAGTTTAGGCGCTGGGAGCGGGAGAAGGAACGAGCAGTACTTC. Protein sequence: CASSLGAGSGRRNEQYF.

The chain couples TRBV20-1 to TRBJ2-1; perhaps TRBD1 as D (5 bases). The V gene's germline CDR1 is DFQATT and CDR2 SNEGSKA (reference sequence). This CDR3 contains 12 residues. Trimming stripped 3 bases from V and 5 bases from J, with 8 bases between. The CDR3 reads CSASRRDNEQFF. As DNA, the CDR3 is TGCAGTGCTAGCCGCAGGGACAATGAGCAGTTCTTC.

This clonotype was counted only a few times. The V and J genes are TRBV2 and TRBJ2-7; TRBD1 is a possible D gene (6 bases). There are 14 residues in the CDR3. The V end was cut by 7 bases, the J end by 5 bases, with 18 bases between. Per germline, CDR1 SNHLY and CDR2 FYNNEI. The CDR3 sequence: CASKIDRSTHEQYF. In nucleotides, the CDR3 is TGTGCCAGCAAAATAGACAGGTCTACCCACGAGCAGTACTTC.

The V and J genes are TRBV6-1 and TRBJ2-7; D remains ambiguous. Trimming left V 3 bases short and J 2 bases short, with 8 bases between. This CDR3 region has 13 residues. Germline CDR1 and CDR2: MNHNS and SASEGT. CDR3 residues: CASSERETYEQYF. Here the CDR3 DNA reads TGTGCCAGCAGTGAGAGAGAGACCTACGAGCAGTACTTC.

The chain recombines TRBV7-9 with TRBJ1-1; the match to TRBD1 covers 8 bases. From germline, CDR1 is SEHNR and CDR2 FQNEAQ (reference sequence). The ends lost 4 bases at V and 1 base at J; junction bases unmatched: 8. The CDR3 runs 16 residues. CDR3: CASSSDRGRTNTEAFF. In nucleotides, the CDR3 is TGTGCCAGCAGCTCCGACAGGGGACGCACGAACACTGAAGCTTTCTTT.

The chain links TRBV14 to TRBJ2-2; D may be TRBD1 (6 bases). Per the germline V gene, CDR1 is SGHDN and CDR2 is FVKESK. This CDR3 is built from 16 residues. Deletions cut 4 bases from V and 5 bases from J, with 17 bases between. CDR3 sequence: CASSPRHQGRTGELFF. CDR3 DNA: TGTGCCAGCAGCCCGCGACATCAGGGGCGGACCGGGGAGCTGTTTTTT.

This clonotype came up a few times. The V call is TRBV20-1, the J call TRBJ2-7, with 9 bases aligning to TRBD2. Trimming took 6 bases from V and 12 from J; bases not matched to a gene: 15. The germline CDR1 and CDR2 sequences are DFQATT and SNEGSKA (reference sequence). The CDR3 runs 13 residues. The CDR3 sequence is CSAPRAGGTHGYF. In DNA form, the CDR3 reads TGCAGTGCCCCTCGAGCGGGAGGTACCCACGGGTACTTC.

The CDR3 DNA reads TGTGCCAGCAGTTTAAAGGGCTCACCCCTCCACTTT. It is translated as CASSLKGSPLHF. The chain has TRBV12-3 or TRBV12-4 and TRBJ1-6; unclear D gene. With 2 bases removed from V and 10 bases from J, the gap between germline ends came to 6 bases. CDR3 length: 12 amino acids.

The CDR3, as DNA: TGCAGCGTAAACAGGGGGTCTACCTACGAGCAGTACTTC. Translating it yields CSVNRGSTYEQYF. This chain uses TRBV29-1 with TRBJ2-7, with 8 bases aligning to TRBD1. With 6 bases clipped from V and 2 bases from J, the junction kept 6 bases outside the gene matches. The CDR3 is made up of 13 amino acids. Looked up from germline, CDR1 is SQVTM and CDR2 is ANQGSEA.

V usage is TRBV29-1 and J usage is TRBJ2-4; no clear D. The CDR3 consists of 13 residues. V was pared by 6 bases and J by 0 bases, with 9 bases between. CDR1 is SQVTM and CDR2 is ANQGSEA in the germline V gene. CDR3 amino acids: CSVEAPAKNIQYF. CDR3 coding DNA: TGCAGCGTAGAGGCCCCAGCCAAAAACATTCAGTACTTC.

This chain links TRBV28 with TRBJ2-3; no reliable D call. Germline CDR1 MDHEN, CDR2 SYDVKM. The CDR3 runs 12 residues. Trimming cost V 6 bases and J 10 bases, with 14 bases left between them. CDR3 bases: TGTGCCAGCAGGACTGGTGGGGTGGCGCAGTATTTT. It yields the protein CASRTGGVAQYF.

The V call is TRBV5-1, the J call TRBJ2-3; D ambiguous. This CDR3 has 18 amino acids. V gave up 1 base and J gave up 2 bases, with 20 bases separating them. Germline loops: CDR1 SGHRS, CDR2 YFSETQ. CDR3 sequence (DNA): TGCGCCAGCAGCTTGAGTGGTTCGGCTTTAAGTCCCACAGATACGCAGTATTTT. Residues: CASSLSGSALSPTDTQYF.

The CDR3 sequence: CASSQDSGRVSEQFF. Written as DNA, the CDR3 is TGTGCCAGCAGTCAGGATAGCGGGAGGGTTAGTGAGCAGTTCTTC. The V gene is TRBV27, the J gene TRBJ2-1, with 11 positions matching TRBD2. CDR1 and CDR2 (germline): MNHEY, SMNVEV (reference sequence). V shed 5 bases and J 9 bases; nucleotides not matched to a gene: 9. The CDR3 extends over 15 amino acids.

The gene calls are TRBV20-1 and TRBJ1-6; TRBD1 is a possible D gene (5 bases). V lost 1 base and J lost 9, with 10 bases in between. The CDR3 runs 13 residues. Germline V gene lookup returns CDR1 DFQATT and CDR2 SNEGSKA (reference sequence). The CDR3: CSARARGSSPLHF. The CDR3 DNA follows: TGCAGTGCTAGAGCAAGGGGCAGTTCACCCCTCCACTTT.

This clonotype was observed a handful of times. V usage is TRBV12-3 or TRBV12-4 and J usage is TRBJ1-3; D gene uncertain. V lost 6 bases and J lost 4, with 4 bases in between. The CDR3 is made up of 11 amino acids. The CDR3 DNA is TGTGCCAGCAGCGCCGGAAACACCATATATTTT. Translating gives CASSAGNTIYF.

This clonotype has just a few counts. The chain couples TRBV9 to TRBJ1-5, with 9 bases matching TRBD1. V shed 3 bases and J 4 bases; nucleotides not matched to a gene: 2. The CDR3 is 14 residues long. Looked up from germline, CDR1 is SGDLS and CDR2 is YYNGEE. The CDR3 protein is CASSAGTGNQPQHF. Here the CDR3 DNA reads TGTGCCAGCAGCGCCGGGACAGGGAATCAGCCCCAGCATTTT.

This clonotype was picked up a small number of times. The chain links TRBV7-9 to TRBJ2-1; 10 nucleotides match TRBD2. J was trimmed by 3 bases and V by 5 bases; bases with no gene match: 7. Germline V gene sequence: CDR1 SEHNR, CDR2 FQNEAQ (reference sequence). The length of the CDR3 is 16 residues. The CDR3 DNA is TGTGCCAGCAGCCCCCGGACTAGCGGATTCTACAATGAGCAGTTCTTC. It translates to CASSPRTSGFYNEQFF.